This T cell receptor (beta chain) originates from a study of metastatic and nonmetastatic thyroid tumors. About the research overall: From malignant and benign thyroid patients, repertoires in blood and in tumor or nodule tissue were compared. The study, taken as a whole, reports: Malignant thyroid tumors reportedly had TCR beta diversity that was significantly higher than in benign nodules, in blood and tumor.

Ahead of thyroid surgery, no patient had received treatment of any kind. The CDR3 consists of 12 residues. Germline assignment: CDR1 MDHEN and CDR2 SYDVKM. Per the authors' pipeline: A papillary thyroid cancer distant-metastasis classifier was built from CDR3 differences across clinicopathological groups. From the PCR reads, TCRdb re-called clones with MiXCR. For this entry, the V and J calls and clone size follow TCRdb and not the study's own pipeline. The sample yields more than 65,000 clones, more than 13% seen once. This clone has a count of ten or more. Its antigen remains unidentified. One end of the junction varies from germline; a read error may be responsible.

The sequencing input was blood. The receptor's source is a male donor with papillary thyroid cancer or a benign thyroid nodule (not recorded which). Some clones in this sample may be carry-over from other donors' samples. The chain combines TRBV28 with TRBJ2-3; 7 nucleotides line up with TRBD1. The CDR3 protein is CASSSNRGLSDF. The CDR3 DNA follows: TGTGCCAGCAGCTCTAACAGGGGATTGTCGGATTTT.